One sample yielded the 5 T cell receptor beta chains listed below, sequenced in a study of blood T cell repertoires in COVID-19. Generated by immunoSEQ multiplex PCR, the TCRdb table keeps only in-frame clones and is missing some. This sample has about 350,000 clones, with 75% to 90% found just once. Sample: peripheral blood. These receptors came from a woman aged 45-60 years with COVID-19, enrolled during active disease.

This chain uses TRBV7-9 with TRBJ1-3; no reliable D call. Germline CDR1 is SEHNR and CDR2 is FQNEAQ (reference sequence). The CDR3 consists of 15 residues. V was pared by 5 bases and J by 0 bases, with 11 bases between. As DNA, the CDR3 is TGTGCCAGCAGCCCGGGGTCCGGCTCTGGAAACACCATATATTTT. Translating it yields CASSPGSGSGNTIYF. The complete variable domain, with remaining parts taken from reference TRBV7-9 and TRBJ1-3, reads DTGVSQNPRHKITKRGQNVTFRCDPISEHNRLYWYRQTLGQGPEFLTYFQNEAQLEKSRLLSDRFSAERPKGSFSTLEIQRTEQGDSAMYLCASSPGSGSGNTIYFGEGSWLTVV.

The chain joins TRBV9 to TRBJ2-2, with 11 bases fitting TRBD2. The CDR3 spans 17 residues. Per germline, CDR1 SGDLS and CDR2 YYNGEE. The trim removed 3 bases at V and 6 bases at J, leaving 10 bases unmatched. The CDR3 DNA reads as TGTGCCAGCAGCGCACTAGCGGGAGAAACTATGGCCGGGGAGCTGTTTTTT. As protein: CASSALAGETMAGELFF.

The chain recombines TRBV5-1 with TRBJ2-5; TRBD2 agrees at 7 bases. The V gene end was trimmed by 2 bases and the J gene end by 5 bases; junction bases not matched to a gene: 0. The CDR3 extends over 12 amino acids. Germline values: CDR1 SGHRS, CDR2 YFSETQ. The chain's CDR3 is CASSFGGETQYF. DNA for the CDR3: TGCGCCAGCAGCTTCGGGGGGGAGACCCAGTACTTC.

The DNA for the CDR3 is TGTGCCAGCTCACCGCAGGGGGTTCAAGAGACCCAGTACTTC. Translation gives CASSPQGVQETQYF. The chain carries TRBV18 and TRBJ2-5; the match to TRBD1 covers 7 bases. Trimming at V came to 3 bases and at J to 2 bases, leaving 3 bases not matched to a gene. The CDR3 is made up of 14 amino acids. Germline V CDR1 and CDR2: KGHSH, LQKENI.

This clone was seen only a few times. The rearrangement joins TRBV10-3 to TRBJ2-2, with D maybe TRBD1 (5 bases). Trimming took 10 bases from V and 3 from J, leaving 15 bases between them. Germline CDR1 is ENHRY and CDR2 is SYGVKD. The CDR3 extends over 14 amino acids. The DNA of the CDR3 is TGTGCCACCAGCAGGGTGGCAGACACCGGGGAGCTGTTTTTT. Amino acid sequence: CATSRVADTGELFF.